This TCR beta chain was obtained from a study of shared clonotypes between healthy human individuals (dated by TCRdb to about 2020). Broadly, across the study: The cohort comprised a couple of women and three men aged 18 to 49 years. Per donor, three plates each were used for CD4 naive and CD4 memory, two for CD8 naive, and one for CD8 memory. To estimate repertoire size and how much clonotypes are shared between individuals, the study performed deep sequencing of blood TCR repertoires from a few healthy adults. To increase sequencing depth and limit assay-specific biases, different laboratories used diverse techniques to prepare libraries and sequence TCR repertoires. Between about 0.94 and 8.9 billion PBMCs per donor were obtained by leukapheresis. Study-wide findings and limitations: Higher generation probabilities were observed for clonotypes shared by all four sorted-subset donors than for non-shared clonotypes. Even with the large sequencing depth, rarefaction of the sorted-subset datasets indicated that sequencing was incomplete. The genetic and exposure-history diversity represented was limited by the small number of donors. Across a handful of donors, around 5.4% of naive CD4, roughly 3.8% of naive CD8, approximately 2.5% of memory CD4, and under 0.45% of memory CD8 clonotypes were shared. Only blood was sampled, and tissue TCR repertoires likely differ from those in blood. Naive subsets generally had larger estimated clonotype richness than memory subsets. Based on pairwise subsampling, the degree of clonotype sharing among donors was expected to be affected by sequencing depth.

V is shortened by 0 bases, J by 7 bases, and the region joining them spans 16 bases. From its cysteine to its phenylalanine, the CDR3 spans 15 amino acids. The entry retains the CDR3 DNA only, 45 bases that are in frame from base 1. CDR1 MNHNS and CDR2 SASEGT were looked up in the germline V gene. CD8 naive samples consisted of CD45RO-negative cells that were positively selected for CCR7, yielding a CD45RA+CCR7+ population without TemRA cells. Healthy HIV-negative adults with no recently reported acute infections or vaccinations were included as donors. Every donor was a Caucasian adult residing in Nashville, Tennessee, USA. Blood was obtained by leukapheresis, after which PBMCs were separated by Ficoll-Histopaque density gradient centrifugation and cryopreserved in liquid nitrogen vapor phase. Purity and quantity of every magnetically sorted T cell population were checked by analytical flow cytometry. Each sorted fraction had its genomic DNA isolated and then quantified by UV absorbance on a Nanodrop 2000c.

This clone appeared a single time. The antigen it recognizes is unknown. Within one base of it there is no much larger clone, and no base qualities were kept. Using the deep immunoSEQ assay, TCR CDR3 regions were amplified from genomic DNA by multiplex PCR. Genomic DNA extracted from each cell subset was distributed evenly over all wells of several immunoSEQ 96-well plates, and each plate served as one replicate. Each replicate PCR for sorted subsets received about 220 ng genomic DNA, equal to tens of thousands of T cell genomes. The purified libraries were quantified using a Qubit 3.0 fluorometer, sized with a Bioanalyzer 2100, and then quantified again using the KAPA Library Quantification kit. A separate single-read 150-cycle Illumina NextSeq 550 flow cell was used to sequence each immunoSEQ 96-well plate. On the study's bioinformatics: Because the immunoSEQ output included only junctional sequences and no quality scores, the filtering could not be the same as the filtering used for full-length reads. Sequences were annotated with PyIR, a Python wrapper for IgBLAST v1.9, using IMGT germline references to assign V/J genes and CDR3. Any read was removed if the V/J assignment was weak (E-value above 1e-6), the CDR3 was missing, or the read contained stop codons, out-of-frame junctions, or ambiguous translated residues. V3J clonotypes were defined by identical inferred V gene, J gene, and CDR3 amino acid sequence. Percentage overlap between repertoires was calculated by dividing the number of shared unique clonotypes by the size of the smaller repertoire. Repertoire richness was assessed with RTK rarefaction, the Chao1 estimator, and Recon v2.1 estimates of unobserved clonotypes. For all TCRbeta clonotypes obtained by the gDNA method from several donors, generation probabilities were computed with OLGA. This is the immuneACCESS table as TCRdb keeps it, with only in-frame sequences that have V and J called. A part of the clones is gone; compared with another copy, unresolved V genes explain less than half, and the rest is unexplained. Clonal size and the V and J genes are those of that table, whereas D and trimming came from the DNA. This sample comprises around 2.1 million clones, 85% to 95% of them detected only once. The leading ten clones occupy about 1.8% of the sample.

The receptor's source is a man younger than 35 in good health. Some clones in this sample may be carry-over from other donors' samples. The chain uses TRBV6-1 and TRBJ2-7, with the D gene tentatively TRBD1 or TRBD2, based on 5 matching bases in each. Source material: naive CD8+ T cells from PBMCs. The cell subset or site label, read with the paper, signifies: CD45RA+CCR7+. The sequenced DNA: TGTGCCAGCAGTGAAGCTCCGAGGCAGGGAGAGGAGCAGTACTTC. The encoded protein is CASSEAPRQGEEQYF.